These T cell receptor beta chains were read from a single sample in a study of lymphopenia after photon versus proton radiotherapy. Using immunoSEQ multiplex PCR, the repertoire was profiled, and TCRdb retains in-frame clones only, with some absent. Of over 35,000 clones listed, around four fifths are singletons. The sequences come from peripheral blood, collected from a patient treated with proton-based radiotherapy. These receptors all stem from a woman aged 70-85 years with pancreatic cancer. Each CDR3 is given with its conserved first and last residue. D genes are given only for firm matches. Clone size appears in some rows only: once, few, many, or a class for an expanded clone.

J: TRBJ1-5
V: TRBV7-2
size: -
length: 14
D: -
CDR3: CASSLGRSDQPQHF
DNA: TGTGCCAGCAGCTTAGGACGGAGCGATCAGCCCCAGCATTTT

J: TRBJ2-2
V: TRBV5-4
size: -
length: 14
D: TRBD2
CDR3: CASSLGGGTGELFF
DNA: TGTGCCAGCAGCTTGGGCGGGGGTACCGGGGAGCTGTTTTTT

J: TRBJ1-4
V: TRBV25-1
size: -
length: 17
D: TRBD1
CDR3: CASSASTGGRTNEKLFF
DNA: TGTGCCAGCAGTGCAAGTACAGGGGGCCGGACTAATGAAAAACTGTTTTTT

J: TRBJ2-7
V: TRBV10-3
size: -
length: 17
D: TRBD1
CDR3: CAISDTQLGQGPLEQYF
DNA: TGTGCCATCAGCGATACCCAACTAGGACAGGGGCCCCTCGAGCAGTACTTC

J: TRBJ1-1
V: TRBV30
size: -
length: 13
D: TRBD1
CDR3: CAWRHPGTDEAFF
DNA: TGTGCCTGGAGGCATCCCGGGACAGATGAAGCTTTCTTT

J: TRBJ2-2
V: TRBV5-1
size: -
length: 16
D: -
CDR3: CASSKDPVGNTGELFF
DNA: TGCGCCAGCAGCAAGGACCCAGTAGGTAACACCGGGGAGCTGTTTTTT

J: TRBJ1-1
V: TRBV28
size: -
length: 16
D: -
CDR3: CASSRPSQGLNTEAFF
DNA: TGTGCCAGCAGTCGACCCTCTCAGGGCCTGAACACTGAAGCTTTCTTT

J: TRBJ2-7
V: TRBV29-1
size: once
length: 13
D: TRBD1
CDR3: CSVGTQGDREQYF
DNA: TGCAGCGTAGGAACCCAGGGGGATCGCGAGCAGTACTTC

J: TRBJ2-7
V: TRBV28
size: -
length: 12
D: -
CDR3: CASRGGPYEQYF
DNA: TGTGCCAGCAGAGGCGGGCCCTACGAGCAGTACTTC

J: TRBJ2-2
V: TRBV19
size: -
length: 13
D: -
CDR3: CASTRLTTGELFF
DNA: TGTGCCAGTACCCGGTTGACCACCGGGGAGCTGTTTTTT

J: TRBJ1-1
V: TRBV19
size: -
length: 15
D: -
CDR3: CASSNFGRLNTEAFF
DNA: TGTGCCAGTAGTAATTTTGGCAGATTGAACACTGAAGCTTTCTTT

J: TRBJ2-1
V: TRBV5-1
size: -
length: 14
D: -
CDR3: CASSLADSYNEQFF
DNA: TGCGCCAGCAGCTTGGCTGACTCCTACAATGAGCAGTTCTTC

J: TRBJ1-1
V: TRBV11-3
size: -
length: 12
D: -
CDR3: CASARDDTEAFF
DNA: TGTGCCAGCGCGCGGGATGACACTGAAGCTTTCTTT

J: TRBJ2-3
V: TRBV7-8
size: -
length: 16
D: TRBD2
CDR3: CASSLRLAGETDTQYF
DNA: TGTGCCAGCAGCTTGAGACTAGCGGGAGAGACCGATACGCAGTATTTT

J: TRBJ1-4
V: TRBV5-1
size: -
length: 14
D: -
CDR3: CASSSTGGREKLFF
DNA: TGCGCCAGCAGTTCGACAGGCGGACGTGAAAAACTGTTTTTT

J: TRBJ1-2
V: TRBV5-1
size: -
length: 13
D: -
CDR3: CASSPTGNYGYTF
DNA: TGCGCCAGCAGCCCAACCGGGAACTATGGCTACACCTTC

J: TRBJ1-2
V: TRBV19
size: -
length: 13
D: -
CDR3: CASSIYPFPGYTF
DNA: TGTGCCAGTAGTATATACCCTTTCCCCGGCTACACCTTC

J: TRBJ2-2
V: TRBV6-6
size: -
length: 14
D: -
CDR3: CASSYSGNTGELFF
DNA: TGTGCCAGCAGTTACTCGGGCAACACCGGGGAGCTGTTTTTT

J: TRBJ2-7
V: TRBV13
size: -
length: 17
D: TRBD2
CDR3: CASSFQPLASGIYEQYF
DNA: TGTGCCAGCAGCTTCCAACCCCTGGCTAGCGGGATTTACGAGCAGTACTTC

J: TRBJ1-1
V: TRBV7-3
size: -
length: 15
D: -
CDR3: CASTLAPASGTEAFF
DNA: TGTGCCAGCACCTTGGCGCCAGCTTCGGGCACTGAAGCTTTCTTT

J: TRBJ1-3
V: TRBV7-8
size: -
length: 14
D: -
CDR3: CASSLVGSGNTIYF
DNA: TGTGCCAGCAGCTTAGTAGGCTCTGGAAACACCATATATTTT

J: TRBJ2-3
V: TRBV21-1
size: -
length: 18
D: -
CDR3: CASSKEKPGQKSTDTQYF
DNA: TGTGCCAGCAGCAAAGAAAAACCGGGACAGAAGAGCACAGATACGCAGTATTTT

J: TRBJ2-1
V: TRBV29-1
size: -
length: 12
D: -
CDR3: CSGGLFDNEQFF
DNA: TGCAGCGGGGGACTTTTCGACAATGAGCAGTTCTTC

J: TRBJ2-3
V: TRBV7-3
size: -
length: 16
D: -
CDR3: CASSFGGGGITDTQYF
DNA: TGTGCCAGCAGTTTCGGTGGCGGCGGAATCACAGATACGCAGTATTTT

J: TRBJ2-1
V: TRBV13
size: -
length: 16
D: TRBD2
CDR3: CASSLIAGNTYNEQFF
DNA: TGTGCCAGCAGCTTAATAGCGGGAAACACCTACAATGAGCAGTTCTTC

J: TRBJ2-1
V: TRBV5-1
size: -
length: 15
D: -
CDR3: CASSLVAGASGEQFF
DNA: TGCGCCAGCAGCTTGGTGGCGGGGGCGAGCGGTGAGCAGTTCTTC

J: TRBJ1-2
V: TRBV30
size: once
length: 8
D: -
CDR3: CAFNGYTF
DNA: TGTGCCTTCAATGGCTACACCTTC

J: TRBJ2-1
V: TRBV6-5
size: -
length: 13
D: TRBD1
CDR3: CASSYLGDSEQFF
DNA: TGTGCCAGCAGTTACCTAGGGGACAGTGAGCAGTTCTTC

J: TRBJ1-2
V: TRBV6-5
size: few
length: 13
D: -
CDR3: CASSLGPLYGYTF
DNA: TGTGCCAGCAGCCTCGGGCCTCTCTATGGCTACACCTTC

J: TRBJ1-2
V: TRBV4-3
size: few
length: 13
D: TRBD1
CDR3: CASSPDRVYGYTF
DNA: TGCGCCAGCAGCCCGGACAGGGTCTATGGCTACACCTTC

J: TRBJ2-2
V: TRBV4-3
size: -
length: 17
D: -
CDR3: CASSQDPPSSNTGELFF
DNA: TGCGCCAGCAGCCAAGATCCCCCTAGCTCAAACACCGGGGAGCTGTTTTTT

J: TRBJ2-7
V: TRBV7-9
size: -
length: 17
D: -
CDR3: CASSLFGARGLAYEQYF
DNA: TGTGCCAGCAGCTTATTCGGGGCCAGGGGTTTAGCTTACGAGCAGTACTTC